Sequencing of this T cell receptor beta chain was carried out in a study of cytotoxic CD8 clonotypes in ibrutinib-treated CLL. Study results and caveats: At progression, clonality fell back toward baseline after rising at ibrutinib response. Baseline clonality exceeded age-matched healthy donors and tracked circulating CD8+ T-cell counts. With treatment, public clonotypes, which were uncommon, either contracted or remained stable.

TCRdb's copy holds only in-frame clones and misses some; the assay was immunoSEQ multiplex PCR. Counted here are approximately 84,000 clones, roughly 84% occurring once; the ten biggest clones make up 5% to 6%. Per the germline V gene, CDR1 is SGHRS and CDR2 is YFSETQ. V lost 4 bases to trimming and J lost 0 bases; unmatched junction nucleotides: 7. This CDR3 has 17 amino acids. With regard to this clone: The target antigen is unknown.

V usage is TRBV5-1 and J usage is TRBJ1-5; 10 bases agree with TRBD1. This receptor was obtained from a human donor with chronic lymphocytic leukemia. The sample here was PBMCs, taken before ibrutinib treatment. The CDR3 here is CASSRGTGDYSNQPQHF. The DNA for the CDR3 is TGCGCCAGCAGCCGGGGGACAGGGGATTATAGCAATCAGCCCCAGCATTTT.